A selection of T cell receptor beta chains follows, all from one sample in a study of CD8 T cells in Susac syndrome. TCRdb passed the immunoSEQ multiplex PCR reads through MiXCR, listing each CDR3 protein once. The data contain a few hundred thousand distinct CDR3 sequences, approximately 92% of them seen just once; the ten biggest clones take up 0.07% to 0.09%. Sample: CD4+ T cells from PBMCs. These receptors originate from a human donor with multiple sclerosis. CDR3s include the opening cysteine and the closing phenylalanine or tryptophan. The order of the fields is V gene, clone size, J gene, D gene, CDR3 protein, CDR3 DNA. A D gene is named only where the DNA matches it firmly. Expanded clones are given a class, and other clones once, few, many or no size at all.

>TRBV7-3|few|TRBJ2-5|TRBD2
CASSRGGLETQYF
TGTGCCAGCAGCCGGGGGGGCCTTGAGACCCAGTACTTC
>TRBV5-1|-|TRBJ2-3|TRBD2
CASALSGATDTQYF
TGCGCCAGCGCTCTCAGCGGGGCCACAGATACGCAGTATTTT
>TRBV7-9|-|TRBJ2-1|-
CASSGDGKKQFF
TGTGCCAGCAGCGGGGACGGAAAGAAGCAGTTCTTC
>TRBV7-2|once|TRBJ2-6|-
CASSFVRLASGANVLTF
TGTGCCAGCAGCTTTGTGCGGCTCGCCTCTGGGGCCAACGTCCTGACTTTC
>TRBV29-1|-|TRBJ2-3|TRBD1
CSATRDRERSTDTQYF
TGCAGCGCCACCCGGGACAGGGAACGTAGCACAGATACGCAGTATTTT
>TRBV6-2/TRBV6-3|-|TRBJ2-7|TRBD2
CASSRERGAYEQYF
TGTGCCAGCAGTCGGGAGCGGGGGGCCTACGAGCAGTACTTC
>TRBV11-3|-|TRBJ1-2|TRBD1
CASSLVGTGSGYTF
TGTGCCAGCAGCTTAGTGGGGACAGGGAGCGGCTACACCTTC
>TRBV4-1|-|TRBJ1-5|-
CASSQDQGGGNQPQHF
TGCGCCAGCAGCCAAGACCAGGGCGGGGGCAATCAGCCCCAGCATTTT
>TRBV5-6|-|TRBJ1-3|TRBD1
CASSLGPGQNSGNTIYF
TGTGCCAGCAGCTTGGGCCCGGGACAGAACTCTGGAAACACCATATATTTT
>TRBV5-4|-|TRBJ2-7|-
CASSLDEGFYEQYF
TGTGCCAGCAGCTTGGACGAGGGCTTCTACGAGCAGTACTTC
>TRBV5-1|once|TRBJ2-1|TRBD1
CASSRDRFSSYNEQFF
TGCGCCAGCAGCAGGGACAGGTTCAGCTCCTACAATGAGCAGTTCTTC
>TRBV20-1|-|TRBJ2-2|-
CSARDPGGEETGELFF
TGCAGTGCTAGAGATCCTGGCGGGGAAGAAACCGGGGAGCTGTTTTTT
>TRBV9|-|TRBJ2-1|TRBD1
CASSPQGDSYNEQFF
TGTGCCAGCAGCCCGCAGGGGGACTCCTACAATGAGCAGTTCTTC
>TRBV27|-|TRBJ1-6|-
CASSFFREDSPLHF
TGTGCCAGCAGTTTCTTCAGGGAGGATTCACCCCTCCACTTT
>TRBV3-1|-|TRBJ2-2|TRBD1
CASSQVTGVTGELFF
TGTGCCAGCAGCCAAGTGACAGGGGTTACCGGGGAGCTGTTTTTT
>TRBV9|few|TRBJ2-5|TRBD1
CASSDVQGVGETQYF
TGTGCCAGCAGCGACGTCCAGGGGGTAGGAGAGACCCAGTACTTC
>TRBV6-1|-|TRBJ2-4|TRBD2
CASSEGSGVAKNIQYF
TGTGCCAGCAGTGAAGGTAGCGGGGTAGCCAAAAACATTCAGTACTTC
>TRBV5-6|-|TRBJ1-1|-
CASSLASQNTEAFF
TGTGCCAGCAGCTTGGCCTCACAGAACACTGAAGCTTTCTTT
>TRBV12-3/TRBV12-4|-|TRBJ2-2|-
CASSLMSPGELFF
TGTGCCAGCAGTTTGATGTCACCCGGGGAGCTGTTTTTT
>TRBV25-1|-|TRBJ1-1|-
CASSDQGPRRYATEAFF
TGTGCCAGCAGTGATCAAGGTCCGCGGAGGTACGCCACTGAAGCTTTCTTT
>TRBV4-1|-|TRBJ1-1|-
CASSQAWGWGAENTEAFF
TGCGCCAGCAGCCAAGCATGGGGGTGGGGTGCCGAAAACACTGAAGCTTTCTTT
>TRBV2|once|TRBJ2-5|-
CASRGVFAETQYF
TGTGCCAGCAGGGGGGTGTTTGCAGAGACCCAGTACTTC